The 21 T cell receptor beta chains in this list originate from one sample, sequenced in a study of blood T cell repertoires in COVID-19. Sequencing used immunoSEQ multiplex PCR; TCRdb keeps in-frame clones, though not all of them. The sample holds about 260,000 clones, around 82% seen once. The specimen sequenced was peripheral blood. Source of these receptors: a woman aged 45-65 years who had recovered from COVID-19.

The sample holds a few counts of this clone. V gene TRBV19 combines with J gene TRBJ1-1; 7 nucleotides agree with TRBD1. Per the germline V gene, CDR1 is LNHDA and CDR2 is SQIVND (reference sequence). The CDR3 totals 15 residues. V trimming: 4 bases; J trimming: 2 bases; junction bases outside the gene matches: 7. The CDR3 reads CASSTLTGTNTEAFF. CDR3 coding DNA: TGTGCCAGTAGTACCCTGACAGGGACAAACACTGAAGCTTTCTTT. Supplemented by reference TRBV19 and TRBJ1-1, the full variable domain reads DGGITQSPKYLFRKEGQNVTLSCEQNLNHDAMYWYRQDPGQGLRLIYYSQIVNDFQKGDIAEGYSVSREKKESFPLTVTSAQKNPTAFYLCASSTLTGTNTEAFFGQGTRLTVV.

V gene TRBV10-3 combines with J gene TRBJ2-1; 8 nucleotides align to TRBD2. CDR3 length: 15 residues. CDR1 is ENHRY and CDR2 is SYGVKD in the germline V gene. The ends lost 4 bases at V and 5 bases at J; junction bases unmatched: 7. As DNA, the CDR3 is TGTGCCATCAGTGTTGGAAGCGGGAGAGACAATGAGCAGTTCTTC. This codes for CAISVGSGRDNEQFF.

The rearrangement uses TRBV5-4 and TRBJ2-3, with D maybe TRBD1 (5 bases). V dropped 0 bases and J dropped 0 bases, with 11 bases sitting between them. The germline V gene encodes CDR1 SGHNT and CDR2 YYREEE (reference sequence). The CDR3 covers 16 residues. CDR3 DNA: TGTGCCAGCAGCTTGGGGGCAGGGATAAGCACAGATACGCAGTATTTT. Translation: CASSLGAGISTDTQYF.

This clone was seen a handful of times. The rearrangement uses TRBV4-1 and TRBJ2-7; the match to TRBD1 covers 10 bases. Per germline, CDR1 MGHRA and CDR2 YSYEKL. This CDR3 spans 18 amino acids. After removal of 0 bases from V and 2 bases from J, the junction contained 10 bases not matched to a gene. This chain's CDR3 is CASSQDPSRDRGTYEQYF. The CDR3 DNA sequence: TGCGCCAGCAGCCAAGATCCCTCCCGGGACAGGGGCACCTACGAGCAGTACTTC.

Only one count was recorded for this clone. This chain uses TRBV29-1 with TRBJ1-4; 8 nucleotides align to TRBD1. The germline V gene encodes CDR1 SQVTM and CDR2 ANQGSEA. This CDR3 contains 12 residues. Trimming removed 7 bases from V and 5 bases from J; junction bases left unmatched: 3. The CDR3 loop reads CSAGDRNEKLFF. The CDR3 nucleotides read TGCAGCGCGGGGGACAGGAATGAAAAACTGTTTTTT.

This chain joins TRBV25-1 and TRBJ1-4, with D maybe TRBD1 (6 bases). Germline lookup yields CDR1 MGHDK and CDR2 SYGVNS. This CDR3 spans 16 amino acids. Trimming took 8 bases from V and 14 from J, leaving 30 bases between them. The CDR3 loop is CASRPNTGITAVRLFF. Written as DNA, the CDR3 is TGTGCCAGCCGACCCAACACAGGGATCACAGCTGTAAGGCTGTTTTTT.

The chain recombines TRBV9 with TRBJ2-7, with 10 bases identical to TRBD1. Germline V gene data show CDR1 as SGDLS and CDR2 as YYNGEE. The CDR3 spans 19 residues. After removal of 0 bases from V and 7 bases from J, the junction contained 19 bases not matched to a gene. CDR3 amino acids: CASSVVWGQGTSPACEQYF. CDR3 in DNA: TGTGCCAGCAGCGTAGTATGGGGACAGGGGACTTCCCCTGCCTGTGAGCAGTACTTC.

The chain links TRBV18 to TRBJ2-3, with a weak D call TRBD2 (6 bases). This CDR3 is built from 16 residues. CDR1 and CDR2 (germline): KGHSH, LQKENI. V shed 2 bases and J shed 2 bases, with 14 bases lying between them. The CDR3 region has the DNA TGTGCCAGCTCACCAAAAGGGGTAGCGGCCACAGATACGCAGTATTTT. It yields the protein CASSPKGVAATDTQYF.

The CDR3 here is CASSILPGTEKEKLFF. As DNA, the CDR3 is TGTGCCAGTAGTATCTTACCCGGGACAGAGAAAGAAAAACTGTTTTTT. The chain employs TRBV19 and TRBJ1-4; TRBD1 matches 7 bases. This CDR3 spans 16 amino acids. J was trimmed by 8 bases and V by 3 bases; bases with no gene match: 12. The V gene's germline CDR1 is LNHDA and CDR2 SQIVND (reference sequence).

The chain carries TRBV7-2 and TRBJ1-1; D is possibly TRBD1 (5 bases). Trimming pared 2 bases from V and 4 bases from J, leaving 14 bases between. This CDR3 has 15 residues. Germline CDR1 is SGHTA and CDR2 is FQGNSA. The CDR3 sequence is CASSLWGTGVTEAFF. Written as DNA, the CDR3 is TGTGCCAGCAGCTTATGGGGTACGGGGGTCACTGAAGCTTTCTTT.

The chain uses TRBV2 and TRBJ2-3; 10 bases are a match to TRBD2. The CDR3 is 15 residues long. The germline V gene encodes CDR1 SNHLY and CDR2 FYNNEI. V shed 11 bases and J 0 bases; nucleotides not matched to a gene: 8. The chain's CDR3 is CAGAGGRGSTDTQYF. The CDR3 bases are TGTGCCGGAGCGGGAGGGCGGGGGAGCACAGATACGCAGTATTTT.

The CDR3 DNA reads TGCGCCAGCAGTGAGTCAGGACAGCACTATGGCTACACCTTC. This translates into CASSESGQHYGYTF. The chain has TRBV10-1 and TRBJ1-2; possible D gene TRBD1, 6 bases. Trimming removed 0 bases from V and 3 bases from J, with 8 bases in between. Looked up from germline, CDR1 is WNHNN and CDR2 is SYGVQD (reference sequence). The CDR3 spans 14 residues.

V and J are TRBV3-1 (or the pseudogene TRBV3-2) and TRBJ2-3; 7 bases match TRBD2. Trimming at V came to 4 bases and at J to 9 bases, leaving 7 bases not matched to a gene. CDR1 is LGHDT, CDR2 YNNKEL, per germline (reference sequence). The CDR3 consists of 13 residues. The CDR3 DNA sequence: TGTGCCAGCAGCCCCACAGCGGGGAGGACGCAGTATTTT. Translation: CASSPTAGRTQYF.

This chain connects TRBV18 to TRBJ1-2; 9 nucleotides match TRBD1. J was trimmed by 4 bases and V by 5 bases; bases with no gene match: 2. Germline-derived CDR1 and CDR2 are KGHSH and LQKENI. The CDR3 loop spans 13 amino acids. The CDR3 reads CASSMDRGYGYTF. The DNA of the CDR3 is TGTGCCAGCTCAATGGACAGGGGCTATGGCTACACCTTC.

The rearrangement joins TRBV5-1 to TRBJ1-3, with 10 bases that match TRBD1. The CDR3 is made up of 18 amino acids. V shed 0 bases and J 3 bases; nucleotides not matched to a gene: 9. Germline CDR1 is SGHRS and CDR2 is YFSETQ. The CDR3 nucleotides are TGCGCCAGCAGCTTGGAAGGGGACAGGGGATTTTTTGGAAACACCATATATTTT. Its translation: CASSLEGDRGFFGNTIYF.

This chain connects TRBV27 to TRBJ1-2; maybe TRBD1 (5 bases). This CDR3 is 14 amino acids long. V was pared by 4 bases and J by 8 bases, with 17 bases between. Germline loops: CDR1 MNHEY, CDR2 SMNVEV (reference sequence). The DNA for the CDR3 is TGTGCCAGCAGTTGGGGCAGGCACCTGGGGGGCTACACCTTC. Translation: CASSWGRHLGGYTF.

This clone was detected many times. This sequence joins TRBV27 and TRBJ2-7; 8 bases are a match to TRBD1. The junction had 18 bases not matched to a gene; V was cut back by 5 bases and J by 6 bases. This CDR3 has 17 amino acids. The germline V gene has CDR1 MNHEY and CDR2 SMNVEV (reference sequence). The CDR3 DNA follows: TGTGCCAGCAGTCCGAGCCGTGGGACAGGACTTATCTCCGAGCAGTACTTC. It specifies CASSPSRGTGLISEQYF.

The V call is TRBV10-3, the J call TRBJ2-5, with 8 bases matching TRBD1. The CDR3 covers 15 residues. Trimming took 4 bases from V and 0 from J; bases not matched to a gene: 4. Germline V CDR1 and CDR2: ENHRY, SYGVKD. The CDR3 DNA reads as TGTGCCATCAGTGGGGACAGGACGTACCAAGAGACCCAGTACTTC. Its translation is CAISGDRTYQETQYF.

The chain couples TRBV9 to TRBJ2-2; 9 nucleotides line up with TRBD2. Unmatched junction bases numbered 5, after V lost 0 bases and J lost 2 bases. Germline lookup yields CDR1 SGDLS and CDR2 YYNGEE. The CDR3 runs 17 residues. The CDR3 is CASSVVAGGPNTGELFF. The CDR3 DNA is TGTGCCAGCAGCGTAGTTGCGGGGGGGCCTAACACCGGGGAGCTGTTTTTT.

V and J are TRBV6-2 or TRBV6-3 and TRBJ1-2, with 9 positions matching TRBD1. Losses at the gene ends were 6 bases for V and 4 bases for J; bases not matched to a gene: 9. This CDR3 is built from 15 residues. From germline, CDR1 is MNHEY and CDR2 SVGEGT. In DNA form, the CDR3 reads TGTGCCAGCAGCCCCCCGGGACAGGGATTCTATGGCTACACCTTC. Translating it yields CASSPPGQGFYGYTF.

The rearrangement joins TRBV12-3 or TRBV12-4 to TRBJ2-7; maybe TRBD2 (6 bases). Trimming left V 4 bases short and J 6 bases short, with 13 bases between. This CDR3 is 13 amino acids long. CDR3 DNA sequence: TGTGCCAGCAGTTCCCGCGGGAAGGGCGAGCAGTACTTC. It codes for CASSSRGKGEQYF.